These 11 T cell receptor beta chains share one sample of origin, sequenced in a study of blood T cell repertoires in COVID-19. Data came from immunoSEQ multiplex PCR; TCRdb stores just in-frame clones and leaves some out. The profile covers 300,000 to 350,000 clones, with roughly 84% appearing a single time and 1% taken by the ten largest. Sample: PBMCs or T cells enriched from blood (not recorded which). These receptors originate from a woman aged 25 to 45 who had recovered from COVID-19.

The V gene is TRBV28, the J gene TRBJ2-5; tentative D call: TRBD2 (6 bases). This CDR3 comprises 15 residues. Trimming took off 5 bases at V and 3 bases at J, with 16 bases between the two ends. Germline values: CDR1 MDHEN, CDR2 SYDVKM. The CDR3 sequence: CASSPKRVQKETQYF. The CDR3 DNA is TGTGCCAGCAGTCCCAAGCGGGTCCAGAAAGAGACCCAGTACTTC.

The rearrangement joins TRBV9 to TRBJ2-6, with TRBD1 matching over 9 bases. CDR1 and CDR2 from the germline V gene are SGDLS and YYNGEE. CDR3 length equals 16 residues. V trimming: 3 bases; J trimming: 3 bases; junction bases outside the gene matches: 4. CDR3 residues: CASSAQGAGGANVLTF. CDR3 nucleotide sequence: TGTGCCAGCAGCGCACAGGGGGCGGGTGGGGCCAACGTCCTGACTTTC.

CDR3 in amino acids: CASSITHYRESGYTF. As DNA, the CDR3 is TGTGCCAGTAGTATAACCCATTACAGGGAGAGCGGCTACACCTTC. This chain joins TRBV19 and TRBJ1-2; possibly TRBD1 for D (6 bases). The CDR3 consists of 15 residues. The germline V gene has CDR1 LNHDA and CDR2 SQIVND (reference sequence). The germline V and J ends were trimmed by 2 bases and 8 bases, with 18 bases remaining between them.

This clone was seen only a few times. The rearrangement joins TRBV10-1 to TRBJ2-1, with D perhaps TRBD1 (6 bases). V dropped 5 bases and J dropped 6 bases, with 14 bases sitting between them. The CDR3 consists of 14 residues. Germline V gives CDR1 WNHNN, CDR2 SYGVQD (reference sequence). Here the CDR3 DNA reads TGCGCCAGCAGTAGGGACACGGTATCCAATGAGCAGTTCTTC. As protein: CASSRDTVSNEQFF.

J is TRBJ2-1 and V is TRBV5-1, with TRBD2 as a possible D gene (7 bases). The V gene's germline CDR1 is SGHRS and CDR2 YFSETQ. The CDR3 covers 13 residues. V was cut by 3 bases and J by 5 bases, with 9 bases left in between. Here the CDR3 DNA reads TGCGCCAGCAGCTCGGGGGGCCACAATGAGCAGTTCTTC. It specifies CASSSGGHNEQFF.

The chain recombines TRBV9 with TRBJ1-3, with D tentatively TRBD1 (5 bases). The V gene's germline CDR1 is SGDLS and CDR2 YYNGEE. The V end lost 4 bases, the J end lost 4 bases, and 18 bases lay between the germline ends. This CDR3 contains 16 residues. The DNA of the CDR3 is TGTGCCAGCAGCCGTTATGAGAGGAGACAGGGAAACACCATATATTTT. Translating it yields CASSRYERRQGNTIYF.

This clone was counted a few times. V usage is TRBV28 and J usage is TRBJ1-1; no reliable D call. CDR3 size: 18 residues. The V end was cut by 3 bases, the J end by 1 base, with 21 bases between. Germline V gene data show CDR1 as MDHEN and CDR2 as SYDVKM. Here the CDR3 reads CASSFPMRSRGRNTEAFF. In DNA, the CDR3 is TGTGCCAGCAGTTTCCCAATGAGGTCGAGAGGGCGGAACACTGAAGCTTTCTTT.

The rearrangement links TRBV19 to TRBJ2-3; 10 nucleotides line up with TRBD1. This CDR3 has 19 amino acids. V shed 6 bases, J shed 4 bases, and the junction held 19 bases outside the gene matches. Germline values: CDR1 LNHDA, CDR2 SQIVND (reference sequence). CDR3 sequence reads: CASSNPARLGQGGADTQYF. CDR3 bases: TGTGCCAGTAGCAATCCAGCCCGGCTCGGACAGGGGGGAGCAGATACGCAGTATTTT. Full variable domain (missing parts from reference TRBV19 and TRBJ2-3): DGGITQSPKYLFRKEGQNVTLSCEQNLNHDAMYWYRQDPGQGLRLIYYSQIVNDFQKGDIAEGYSVSREKKESFPLTVTSAQKNPTAFYLCASSNPARLGQGGADTQYFGPGTRLTVL.

This rearrangement joins TRBV19 to TRBJ1-1; 7 positions match TRBD1. CDR1 is LNHDA, CDR2 SQIVND, per germline (reference sequence). V shed 3 bases, J shed 4 bases, and the junction held 8 bases outside the gene matches. CDR3 length: 15 amino acids. The CDR3 region is CASSIPQTGPTEAFF. The CDR3 coding sequence is TGTGCCAGTAGTATTCCCCAGACAGGGCCCACTGAAGCTTTCTTT.

V and J are TRBV12-3 or TRBV12-4 and TRBJ1-1, with TRBD1 as a possible D gene (6 bases). The ends were cut back, 4 bases at V and 10 bases at J, with 10 bases in the middle. The CDR3 spans 11 residues. As DNA, the CDR3 is TGTGCCAGCAGTTCCCAGGGGCGAGCTTTCTTT. It translates to CASSSQGRAFF.

V and J are TRBV19 and TRBJ2-7, with 11 bases that match TRBD1. The V and J ends lost 9 bases and 5 bases, in that order; junction bases with no gene match: 9. This CDR3 has 14 residues. Germline lookup yields CDR1 LNHDA and CDR2 SQIVND (reference sequence). CDR3 sequence: CASIDGQGANEQYF. CDR3 coding DNA: TGTGCCAGCATCGATGGACAGGGGGCAAACGAGCAGTACTTC.